This T cell receptor beta chain was recorded in a study of blood T cell repertoires in COVID-19 (TCRdb year 2020). For the wider study: Collaborator samples came from the United States, Italy and Spain and covered acute and convalescent phases of COVID-19. Sample metadata almost always included a de-identified subject ID, COVID-19 status, age in years and sex. The samples were drawn from two sources: the first 160 participants of the ongoing ImmuneRACE study, and some 1,300 subjects contributed by 6 global collaborators. The dataset comprised deeply sampled blood TCRbeta repertoires from subjects exposed to, actively infected with, or recovered from COVID-19. Where available, HLA class I and class II types were obtained from metadata supplied by the sample provider rather than from assay-based typing. The material from the prospective study consisted of cDNA or gDNA derived from T cells, B-cell-depleted T cells, or PBMCs. A freely available public database, intended as a resource for researchers studying the immune response to SARS-CoV-2, is where the repertoires were released.

Whole blood was collected in K2EDTA tubes by collaborating institutions according to the institutions' own protocols. For TCRbeta analysis, collaborators shipped samples in one of three forms: frozen whole blood, isolated PBMCs, or DNA extracted from either of those sample types. The immunoSEQ Assay, a bias-controlled multiplex PCR, was used to amplify TCRbeta CDR3 regions from genomic DNA. On the study's bioinformatics: The number of nucleated cells in each sample was estimated from the amplification of reference gene primers within the assay. To quantify the absolute abundance of each unique TCRbeta CDR3 rearrangement, sequence reads were collapsed and filtered. For each sample, productive Simpson clonality was calculated as the square root of Simpson's diversity index over productive rearrangements. TCRdb obtained this table from immuneACCESS and retained in-frame rearrangements with V and J assigned. These tables miss some clones; where compared with another copy, unresolved V genes account for less than half of the shortfall, and the remainder is unexplained. That table furnishes V, J and clone size, whereas the DNA furnished D and trimming. This sample holds approximately 130,000 clones; around four fifths were observed only once. In total, the top ten clones hold about 25% of the sample.

This clone has a handful of counts. Its specific antigen is unknown. Base-call qualities are not available, and no considerably larger clone is one nucleotide away. Paper-wide results and their limitations: The quantity of clinical and demographic metadata differed by source and by participant and was supplied without curation.

The germline V gene (reference sequence) sets CDR1 to LNHDA and CDR2 to SQIVND. Deletion took 1 base off V and 7 bases off J, with a span of 10 bases between the germline ends. The CDR3 contains 13 residues, cysteine and phenylalanine counted. Only CDR3 DNA is held: 39 bases, read in frame from base 1. The sequence was obtained from a human donor in a cohort sampled during active COVID-19. The sample consisted of peripheral blood. The rearranged chain carries TRBV19 and TRBJ1-1, and TRBD1 may be the D gene, going by 6 matching bases. The DNA sequence is given as TGTGCCAGTAGTATAGTAGGGGGGGGTGAAGCTTTCTTT. This codes for CASSIVGGGEAFF.